This paragraph covers one TCR beta chain sequence. Its specificity is not known. V shed 5 bases and J 7 bases; nucleotides not matched to a gene: 11. The germline V gene encodes CDR1 DFQATT and CDR2 SNEGSKA (reference sequence). The CDR3 is 15 amino acids. This sample stems from a study of post-analysis software for immune sequencing data. Study-level information: Recorded disease courses covered relapsing-remitting, secondary progressive and progressive-relapsing multiple sclerosis. Some patients had no subtype annotation. Study observations and caveats: Diversity measured as normalized Chao1 was significantly lower in multiple sclerosis patients than in controls. Under F measure analysis, samples from one preparation batch co-clustered strongly. Patients carried roughly 5 TRBV segments more frequently than controls did, and TRBV5-6, TRBV5-1 and TRBV20-1 were among them.

Prepared TCR beta cDNA libraries contained unique molecular identifiers. Researchers reported approximately 480,000 cDNA molecules coming from around 1 to 10 million T cells. TCRdb called the PCR reads again in MiXCR, with one record for every CDR3 protein. The top ten hold 4% to 5% of the sample, which has 650,000 to 900,000 distinct CDR3 sequences, about 45% seen once. The sample consisted of blood. This sequence originates from a girl aged 10 to 17 with multiple sclerosis. V and J are TRBV20-1 and TRBJ2-1; 10 bases match TRBD2. The CDR3 DNA reads TGCAGTGCTGGACGAGCGGGAGGGCCGATTAATGAGCAGTTCTTC. Translation: CSAGRAGGPINEQFF.